This TCR beta chain was sequenced in a study of glioma-infiltrating T cells. Study as a whole: About 1.1 million peripheral T cells were targeted at roughly 4.5- to 10-fold coverage.

Amplification of TCR alpha and beta CDR3 regions from RNA used iRepertoire nested multiplex PCR. One-step reverse transcription and amplification started from approximately 100-400 ng of tissue mRNA or PBMC total RNA. MiXCR, applied by TCRdb to the multiplex PCR reads, yields one record per CDR3 protein. The table shows more than 300,000 distinct CDR3 sequences, with roughly two fifths occurring only once. Whole-study results and caveats: Only very few CDR3 sequences appeared in both tissue and blood. Above-expected tissue-blood divergence occurred in all gliomas, most in low-grade ones.

As to this clonotype: Antigen unknown.

V was pared by 5 bases and J by 7 bases, with 10 bases of the junction left unmatched. CDR3 length equals 17 residues. The sequenced material came from glioma tissue, nonneoplastic brain tissue, or PBMCs (not recorded which). The source of this sequence is a human donor with low-grade glioma or glioblastoma, undergoing nonglioma brain surgery, or in good health (not recorded which). The J gene is TRBJ2-1, the V gene TRBV12-3 or TRBV12-4; the match to TRBD2 covers 14 bases. CDR3 sequence: CASSHRLAGGPRNEQFF. The CDR3, as DNA: TGTGCCAGCAGTCACAGACTAGCGGGAGGGCCTAGAAATGAGCAGTTCTTC.